These 2 T cell receptor beta chains originate from one sample sequenced in a study of stem cell transplantation in POMP-related autoinflammatory disease. The method was immunoSEQ multiplex PCR; TCRdb's version includes in-frame clones alone and lacks a portion of them. The sample records some 31,000 clones, around 88% being singletons. This specimen consisted of CD4+ T cells from PBMCs, obtained before stem cell transplantation. These receptors were obtained from a human donor with POMP-related autoinflammation and immune dysregulation (PRAID).

This clone was recorded once. The CDR3 here is CAWRAGGYTGELFF. The CDR3 coding sequence is TGTGCCTGGAGGGCGGGAGGATACACCGGGGAGCTGTTTTTT. V usage is TRBV30 and J usage is TRBJ2-2; 8 nucleotides line up with TRBD2. CDR1 and CDR2 (germline): GTSNPN, SVGIG (reference sequence). The V gene end was trimmed by 3 bases and the J gene end by 3 bases; junction bases not matched to a gene: 3. The CDR3 spans 14 residues.

This chain connects TRBV10-3 to TRBJ2-7; possible D gene TRBD2, 5 bases. V was clipped by 1 base and J by 3 bases, with 7 bases between them. The CDR3 spans 13 residues. Germline V lookup: CDR1 ENHRY, CDR2 SYGVKD. Here the CDR3 DNA reads TGTGCCATCAGTGAGTTACGGGACTACGAGCAGTACTTC. Translated: CAISELRDYEQYF.